This T cell receptor (beta chain) was obtained from a study of shared clonotypes between healthy human individuals. Study at large: The people who gave samples were a couple of women and a few men aged 18 to 49. Whole-study results and caveats: Lower generation probabilities were found for non-shared clonotypes than for those shared by all four donors. Expectations were that clonotype sharing among donors would be affected by sequencing depth.

CD8 cells classed as naive were CD45RO-negative and positively selected for CCR7, excluding terminally differentiated effector memory CD45RA+ cells. In the study's own analysis: ImmunoSEQ junction-only sequences lacked quality scores, so their filtering differed. Profiling relied on immunoSEQ multiplex PCR, and the TCRdb table lists in-frame clones only, not all of them. V, J and clone size derive from that table, while D and trimming were established from the DNA sequence. The sample holds around 2,000,000 clones; less than 95% are singletons and the top ten take more than 0.95%. CDR1 is MGHDK and CDR2 is SYGVNS in the germline V gene. CDR3 length: 14 amino acids. Trimming took 1 base from V and 5 from J; bases not matched to a gene: 1. About this clone itself: Antigen: not known.

Sequenced sample: naive CD8+ T cells sorted from blood. The V call is TRBV25-1, the J call TRBJ2-2, with TRBD2 identical over 7 bases. This TCR came from a man younger than 30 in good health. This chain's CDR3 is CASSEWGGTGELFF. CDR3 sequence (DNA): TGTGCCAGCAGTGAATGGGGGGGTACCGGGGAGCTGTTTTTT.